Each of the 32 T cell receptor beta chains below was sequenced from the same sample in a study of spatial heterogeneity in lung cancer. General study findings and limits: Tumoral mutation counts were tracked by counts of expanded intratumoral alpha and beta TCRs.

TCRdb reanalysed the 5' RACE reads using MiXCR and keeps one entry per CDR3 protein. The table records 8,000 to 9,500 distinct CDR3 sequences, 2.9% of them present only once. Time point described: sample taken at primary tumor resection. No antigen has been identified for these receptors. This material consisted of lung tumor tissue, taken at surgery. The source is a male donor with early-stage non-small cell lung cancer.

This clonotype was counted a few times. The chain joins TRBV5-4 to TRBJ2-7; D possibly corresponds to TRBD1 (6 bases). Germline V CDR1 and CDR2: SGHNT, YYREEE (reference sequence). Between the trimmed V and J ends, which lost 2 bases and 4 bases, there was a span of 7 bases. The CDR3 contains 12 residues. The CDR3 DNA sequence: TGTGCCAGCAGCTTAGACAGGTACGAGCAGTACTTC. Amino acid sequence: CASSLDRYEQYF.

The sample holds a few counts of this clonotype. Since a much larger clone is just one base distant, this may be a read error. This CDR3 is CASSKRLLRLSTNEKLFF. The CDR3 DNA is TGTGCCAGCAGCAAAAGGCTTCTTAGACTTTCAACTAATGAAAAACTGTTTTTT. The chain has TRBV21-1 and TRBJ1-4. TRBV21-1 is a known pseudogene. This CDR3 is built from 18 residues.

This clonotype was picked up many times. The V gene is TRBV30, the J gene TRBJ1-4, with 8 bases fitting TRBD1. Germline V gives CDR1 GTSNPN, CDR2 SVGIG (reference sequence). Unmatched junction bases numbered 7, after V lost 2 bases and J lost 5 bases. This CDR3 region has 15 residues. The CDR3, as DNA: TGTGCCTGGAGTTTAGGACAGGGTGGGAATGAAAAACTGTTTTTT. As protein: CAWSLGQGGNEKLFF.

At least ten counts were recorded for this clonotype. The chain employs TRBV12-3 or TRBV12-4 and TRBJ1-5; D possibly corresponds to TRBD1 (6 bases). CDR3 length: 19 residues. The V end was cut by 6 bases, the J end by 1 base, with 25 bases between. The chain's CDR3 is CASSWRPGGAETSNQPQHF. CDR3 coding DNA: TGTGCCAGCAGCTGGAGACCTGGGGGGGCTGAGACGAGCAATCAGCCCCAGCATTTT.

The J gene is TRBJ2-6, the V gene TRBV20-1; no clear D gene. The V end lost 0 bases, the J end lost 0 bases, and 15 bases lay between the germline ends. Germline CDR1 reads DFQATT; CDR2 reads SNEGSKA (reference sequence). The CDR3 covers 18 residues. CDR3 in DNA: TGCAGTGCTAGAGATCAGTACAGCCCAGGCTCTGGGGCCAACGTCCTGACTTTC. The encoded protein is CSARDQYSPGSGANVLTF.

This clonotype was seen just once. This chain links TRBV6-5 with TRBJ1-3; D is uncertain. The germline CDR1 and CDR2 sequences are MNHEY and SVGAGI. This CDR3 has 15 amino acids. DNA of the CDR3: TGTGAAAGAAGCGTCCGGGCGTACTCTGGAAACACCATATATTTT. Its translation: CERSVRAYSGNTIYF.

Ten or more counts support this clonotype. The gene calls are TRBV5-4 and TRBJ1-2, with 8 positions matching TRBD1. V lost 1 base, J lost 9 bases, and 14 bases stayed unmatched. This CDR3 comprises 16 residues. Per germline, CDR1 SGHNT and CDR2 YYREEE (reference sequence). The CDR3 DNA sequence: TGTGCCAGCAGCTTGCCCCCTTCCCGACAGGGGACTAGCTACACCTTC. Its protein product is CASSLPPSRQGTSYTF.

There are many counts of this clonotype. The chain joins TRBV7-8 to TRBJ2-1; the match to TRBD2 covers 13 bases. The CDR3 length is 19 residues. Germline CDR1 is SGHVS and CDR2 is FQNEAQ. Germline trimming cut 5 bases from V and 8 bases from J; bases unmatched to any gene: 18. In DNA form, the CDR3 reads TGTGCCAGCAGCCGCCCTCGATGGACTAGCGGGGGCACCAGGGATGAGCAGTTCTTC. It translates to CASSRPRWTSGGTRDEQFF.

This clonotype was detected many times. The J gene is TRBJ2-6, the V gene TRBV4-2; 13 bases are a match to TRBD2. V gave up 4 bases and J gave up 0 bases; unmatched junction bases: 15. The CDR3 extends over 22 amino acids. Germline V gives CDR1 LGHNA, CDR2 YNFKEQ. The CDR3 DNA is TGTGCCAGCAGCCCCCTAAAAACTAGCGGGGGGGCGTTCCCCTCTGGGGCCAACGTCCTGACTTTC. Its translation: CASSPLKTSGGAFPSGANVLTF.

This clonotype was observed many times. The chain has TRBV10-3 and TRBJ2-5; tentative D call: TRBD1 (6 bases). V was pared by 0 bases and J by 7 bases, with 18 bases between. The V gene's germline CDR1 is ENHRY and CDR2 SYGVKD. The CDR3 is made up of 16 amino acids. The CDR3: CAISESHGQPSGTQYF. Here the CDR3 DNA reads TGTGCCATCAGTGAGTCCCACGGACAGCCCTCCGGGACCCAGTACTTC.

This clonotype is medium-sized (0.01 to 0.1%) by share. V is TRBV5-1 and J is TRBJ2-2; D is perhaps TRBD2 (6 bases). V was clipped by 5 bases and J by 6 bases, with 17 bases between them. The CDR3 has 15 amino acids. Per germline, CDR1 SGHRS and CDR2 YFSETQ. The CDR3 DNA is TGCGCCAGCAGGCTTCGGCCTAGCGTCTCCGGGGAGCTGTTTTTT. This gives the protein CASRLRPSVSGELFF. Supplemented by reference TRBV5-1 and TRBJ2-2, the full variable domain reads KAGVTQTPRYLIKTRGQQVTLSCSPISGHRSVSWYQQTPGQGLQFLFEYFSETQRNKGNFPGRFSGRQFSNSRSEMNVSTLELGDSALYLCASRLRPSVSGELFFGEGSRLTVL.

Many counts were recorded for this clonotype. V is TRBV29-1 and J is TRBJ1-5, with TRBD1 matching over 8 bases. V shed 0 bases and J 13 bases; nucleotides not matched to a gene: 5. This CDR3 spans 12 amino acids. From germline, CDR1 is SQVTM and CDR2 ANQGSEA. Written as DNA, the CDR3 is TGCAGCGTTGAAGATGTGGGACAGGCTCAGCATTTT. This codes for CSVEDVGQAQHF.

This clonotype was picked up many times. V usage is TRBV27 and J usage is TRBJ1-1; D possibly corresponds to TRBD1 (5 bases). Trimming took 0 bases from V and 2 from J, leaving 10 bases between them. Germline loops: CDR1 MNHEY, CDR2 SMNVEV (reference sequence). The CDR3 covers 15 residues. The DNA for the CDR3 is TGTGCCAGCAGTTTATCGGGCAGGGCCAACACTGAAGCTTTCTTT. Its translation: CASSLSGRANTEAFF.

This clonotype appeared many times. The gene calls are TRBV5-4 and TRBJ2-5; D not resolved. Trimming cost V 0 bases and J 5 bases, with 5 bases left between them. The germline V gene has CDR1 SGHNT and CDR2 YYREEE (reference sequence). The CDR3 runs 12 residues. The CDR3 protein is CASSLGPETQYF. CDR3 sequence (DNA): TGTGCCAGCAGCTTGGGTCCGGAGACCCAGTACTTC.

This clonotype was recorded at least ten times. The rearrangement joins TRBV6-5 to TRBJ2-1, with no clear D. CDR3 length equals 18 residues. V dropped 0 bases and J dropped 0 bases, with 15 bases sitting between them. CDR1 MNHEY and CDR2 SVGAGI come from the germline V gene. CDR3: CASSYSLVGLHSYNEQFF. The CDR3 DNA is TGTGCCAGCAGTTACTCCCTGGTCGGCCTACACTCCTACAATGAGCAGTTCTTC.

This clonotype turned up a few times. V is TRBV12-3 or TRBV12-4 and J is TRBJ2-2; 11 positions agree with TRBD1. The V and J ends lost 3 bases and 2 bases, in that order; junction bases with no gene match: 8. The CDR3 loop spans 18 amino acids. The CDR3 is CASSFGRDRGENTGELFF. CDR3 nucleotide sequence: TGTGCCAGCAGTTTCGGCCGGGACAGGGGGGAAAACACCGGGGAGCTGTTTTTT.

By frequency in the sample, this clonotype is large. The chain's CDR3 is CASSLHQPQHF. CDR3 nucleotide sequence: TGTGCCAGCAGTTTACATCAGCCCCAGCATTTT. V gene TRBV28 combines with J gene TRBJ1-5; D gene ambiguous. Germline assignment: CDR1 MDHEN and CDR2 SYDVKM. The CDR3 contains 11 residues. Trimming stripped 2 bases from V and 5 bases from J, with 1 base between.

This clonotype has at least ten counts. The V gene is TRBV5-4, the J gene TRBJ1-1; D unresolved. Germline V lookup: CDR1 SGHNT, CDR2 YYREEE (reference sequence). This CDR3 region has 13 residues. The V and J ends lost 5 bases and 2 bases respectively, with 10 bases between them. CDR3 sequence: CASRTTVNTEAFF. CDR3 nucleotide sequence: TGTGCCAGCAGGACCACGGTAAACACTGAAGCTTTCTTT. Based on the CDR3 plus reference TRBV5-4 and TRBJ1-1, the full variable domain is ETGVTQSPTHLIKTRGQQVTLRCSSQSGHNTVSWYQQALGQGPQFIFQYYREEENGRGNFPPRFSGLQFPNYSSELNVNALELDDSALYLCASRTTVNTEAFFGQGTRLTVV.

This clonotype rates as medium-sized. The chain is built from TRBV6-4 and TRBJ1-5; D remains unclear. V was cut by 4 bases and J by 0 bases, with 4 bases left in between. CDR3 size: 13 residues. Germline-derived CDR1 and CDR2 are MRHNA and SNTAGT. DNA for the CDR3: TGTGCCAGCAGTGGAGATAGCAATCAGCCCCAGCATTTT. It translates to CASSGDSNQPQHF.

This clonotype was seen repeatedly, ten times or more. This chain uses TRBV2 with TRBJ1-2; D is uncertain. The ends were cut back, 5 bases at V and 0 bases at J, with 13 bases in the middle. The CDR3 contains 15 residues. The germline V gene has CDR1 SNHLY and CDR2 FYNNEI. Here the CDR3 reads CASSLNGVANYGYTF. In DNA, the CDR3 is TGTGCCAGCAGTCTTAACGGGGTAGCTAACTATGGCTACACCTTC.

This clonotype has ten or more counts. The CDR3 is CASSATGGVETQYF. CDR3 bases: TGTGCCAGTAGTGCGACAGGAGGGGTAGAGACCCAGTACTTC. The chain uses TRBV19 and TRBJ2-5; D tentatively reads TRBD1 or TRBD2 (6 bases each). V lost 5 bases and J 4 bases, leaving 14 bases between the germline ends. Germline CDR1 is LNHDA and CDR2 is SQIVND (reference sequence). CDR3 length: 14 amino acids. The variable domain in full, with the rest retrieved from reference TRBV19 and TRBJ2-5, is DGGITQSPKYLFRKEGQNVTLSCEQNLNHDAMYWYRQDPGQGLRLIYYSQIVNDFQKGDIAEGYSVSREKKESFPLTVTSAQKNPTAFYLCASSATGGVETQYFGPGTRLLVL.

By share, this clonotype ranks as medium-sized. This chain connects TRBV7-6 to TRBJ2-3, with D possibly matching TRBD2 (7 bases). The CDR3 has 14 amino acids. Germline-derived CDR1 and CDR2 are SGHVS and FNYEAQ. V shed 5 bases and J shed 4 bases, with 13 bases lying between them. CDR3 sequence: CASSLGGGADTQYF. The CDR3 DNA follows: TGTGCCAGCAGCCTAGGGGGGGGGGCAGATACGCAGTATTTT.

This clonotype was observed at least ten times. The chain links TRBV6-6 to TRBJ2-7; TRBD1 agrees at 7 bases. The trim removed 7 bases at V and 0 bases at J, leaving 9 bases unmatched. The length of the CDR3 is 15 residues. CDR1 and CDR2 from the germline V gene are MNHNY and SVGAGI (reference sequence). CDR3 amino acids: CASTSRDSFSYEQYF. The CDR3 nucleotides read TGTGCCAGCACTTCCCGGGACAGTTTCTCCTACGAGCAGTACTTC.

This clonotype has at least ten counts. This chain uses TRBV6-6 with TRBJ1-5, with unresolved D. Germline V CDR1 and CDR2: MNHNY, SVGAGI (reference sequence). V lost 6 bases to trimming and J lost 8 bases, with 11 bases between them. This CDR3 contains 12 residues. The CDR3 DNA sequence: TGTGCCAGCAGCTATAGTAGAGAGCCCCAGCATTTT. This sequence encodes CASSYSREPQHF.

This clonotype was counted many times. The genes are TRBV7-9 and TRBJ2-3; D ambiguous. Germline CDR1 SEHNR, CDR2 FQNEAQ (reference sequence). This CDR3 contains 16 residues. V gave up 1 base and J gave up 0 bases, with 11 bases separating them. The CDR3 loop is CASSLDGRPSTDTQYF. In DNA form, the CDR3 reads TGTGCCAGCAGCTTAGACGGCAGGCCAAGCACAGATACGCAGTATTTT.

This clonotype was detected ten times or more. The chain's CDR3 is CSALRPIQETQYF. The CDR3 DNA sequence: TGCAGTGCCCTGCGGCCTATCCAAGAGACCCAGTACTTC. J is TRBJ2-5 and V is TRBV20-1; no reliable D call. From germline, CDR1 is DFQATT and CDR2 SNEGSKA (reference sequence). The CDR3 is made up of 13 amino acids. Trimming removed 6 bases from V and 1 base from J, with 12 bases in between.

This clonotype is medium-sized within its sample. The rearrangement links TRBV5-1 to TRBJ2-2; D gene ambiguous. CDR1 and CDR2 from the germline V gene are SGHRS and YFSETQ. The CDR3 is 14 amino acids. V lost 0 bases and J lost 2, with 5 bases in between. The CDR3 protein is CASSLEHNTGELFF. The CDR3 coding sequence is TGCGCCAGCAGCTTGGAACACAACACCGGGGAGCTGTTTTTT. Supplemented by reference TRBV5-1 and TRBJ2-2, the full variable domain reads KAGVTQTPRYLIKTRGQQVTLSCSPISGHRSVSWYQQTPGQGLQFLFEYFSETQRNKGNFPGRFSGRQFSNSRSEMNVSTLELGDSALYLCASSLEHNTGELFFGEGSRLTVL.

By share of the sample, this clonotype is medium-sized. The chain carries TRBV5-4 and TRBJ2-1; the match to TRBD2 covers 8 bases. V lost 3 bases and J lost 4; bases outside the gene matches: 6. The germline V gene has CDR1 SGHNT and CDR2 YYREEE (reference sequence). The CDR3 has 15 residues. CDR3 coding DNA: TGTGCCAGCAGCTCCAGCGGGGGCCATTACAATGAGCAGTTCTTC. This sequence encodes CASSSSGGHYNEQFF.

This clonotype is deemed medium-sized. The rearrangement links TRBV15 to TRBJ1-2; the D is unclear. V lost 0 bases, J lost 5 bases, and 10 bases lay in between. There are 14 residues in the CDR3. Germline CDR1 LNHNV, CDR2 YYDKDF (reference sequence). Here the CDR3 reads CATSRDRSKYGYTF. CDR3 DNA: TGTGCCACCAGCAGAGATAGGAGCAAGTATGGCTACACCTTC.

This clonotype was found many times. The V gene is TRBV7-2, the J gene TRBJ1-5, with 9 bases identical to TRBD1. There are 16 residues in the CDR3. Trimming removed 3 bases from V and 1 base from J; junction bases left unmatched: 4. Germline V lookup: CDR1 SGHTA, CDR2 FQGNSA. The DNA of the CDR3 is TGTGCCAGCAGCTTCGGGACAGGGAGGAGCAATCAGCCCCAGCATTTT. Translating gives CASSFGTGRSNQPQHF.

By share, this clonotype ranks as medium-sized (0.01 to 0.1%). The chain joins TRBV7-8 to TRBJ2-3; 11 bases align to TRBD2. With V trimmed by 4 bases and J by 4 bases, 7 bases remained unmatched. Germline V gene data show CDR1 as SGHVS and CDR2 as FQNEAQ. The length of the CDR3 is 16 residues. CDR3 sequence: CASSSHPGLAADTQYF. The CDR3 coding sequence is TGTGCCAGCAGCTCACATCCGGGACTAGCGGCAGATACGCAGTATTTT.

This clonotype came up many times. CDR3 coding DNA: TGTGCCAGCAGACCAAGATATTATTTCGCGGACAGGGGGGAACGGGACACTGAAGCTTTCTTT. The encoded protein is CASRPRYYFADRGERDTEAFF. This chain links TRBV28 with TRBJ1-1, with 10 bases that match TRBD1. The CDR3 runs 21 residues. The V segment lost 6 bases and the J segment 3 bases; nucleotides outside the gene matches: 25. Per the germline V gene, CDR1 is MDHEN and CDR2 is SYDVKM. Drawing the rest from reference TRBV28 and TRBJ1-1, the complete variable domain is DVKVTQSSRYLVKRTGEKVFLECVQDMDHENMFWYRQDPGLGLRLIYFSYDVKMKEKGDIPEGYSVSREKKERFSLILESASTNQTSMYLCASRPRYYFADRGERDTEAFFGQGTRLTVV.